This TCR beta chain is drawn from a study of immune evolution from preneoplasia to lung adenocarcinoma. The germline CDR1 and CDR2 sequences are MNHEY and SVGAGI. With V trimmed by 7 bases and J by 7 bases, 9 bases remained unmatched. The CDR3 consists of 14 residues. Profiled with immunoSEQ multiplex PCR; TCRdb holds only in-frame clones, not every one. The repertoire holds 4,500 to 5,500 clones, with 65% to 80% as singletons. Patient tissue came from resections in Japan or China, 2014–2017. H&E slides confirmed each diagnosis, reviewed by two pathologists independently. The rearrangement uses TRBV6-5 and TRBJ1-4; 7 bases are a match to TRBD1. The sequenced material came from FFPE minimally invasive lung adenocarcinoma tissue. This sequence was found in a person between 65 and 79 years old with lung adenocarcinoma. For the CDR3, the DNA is TGTGCCAGCACCCAGAGACAGGGATTTGAAAAACTGTTTTTT. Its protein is CASTQRQGFEKLFF.